A single sample is the source of the 26 T cell receptor beta chains below, sequenced in a study of blood T cell repertoires in COVID-19. TCRdb's copy holds only in-frame clones and misses some; the assay was immunoSEQ multiplex PCR. The data show under 250,000 clones, 92% seen once. Sequencing was performed on peripheral blood. The receptors derive from a man aged 30 to 45 with acute or convalescent COVID-19.

This clone has a single count. The chain has TRBV1 and TRBJ1-1. TRBV1 is described as a pseudogene. This CDR3 spans 16 amino acids. As DNA, the CDR3 is TGCACCAGCAGCCAAGACGAGGTCTGGCTAGGCTCTGAAGCTTTCTTT. Its protein is CTSSQDEVWLGSEAFF.

CDR3 DNA: TGTGCCTGGAGTATAACTCTCTATGGCTACACCTTC. It yields the protein CAWSITLYGYTF. The rearrangement links TRBV30 to TRBJ1-2; D uncertain. There are 12 residues in the CDR3. With 2 bases removed from V and 4 bases from J, the gap between germline ends came to 8 bases. Germline assignment: CDR1 GTSNPN and CDR2 SVGIG (reference sequence).

The chain recombines TRBV18 with TRBJ2-7, with 13 positions matching TRBD2. The CDR3 extends over 14 amino acids. J was trimmed by 5 bases and V by 3 bases; bases with no gene match: 1. CDR1 and CDR2 from the germline V gene are KGHSH and LQKENI. The CDR3 nucleotides are TGTGCCAGCTCACCGACTAGCGGGGGGAACGAGCAGTACTTC. It is translated as CASSPTSGGNEQYF.

The chain couples TRBV6-5 to TRBJ1-1; 7 nucleotides agree with TRBD1. The CDR3 covers 15 residues. J gave up 3 bases and V 6 bases, and 10 bases lay outside the gene matches. CDR1 is MNHEY and CDR2 is SVGAGI in the germline V gene. CDR3 residues: CASRKDSGGYTEAFF. As DNA, the CDR3 is TGTGCCAGCAGAAAAGACTCAGGGGGTTACACTGAAGCTTTCTTT.

The chain has TRBV10-3 and TRBJ2-1; possible D gene TRBD1, 5 bases. The germline V and J ends were trimmed by 3 bases and 6 bases, with 15 bases remaining between them. CDR3 length: 15 amino acids. Per germline, CDR1 ENHRY and CDR2 SYGVKD. The CDR3 protein is CAISESQGVFNEQFF. For the CDR3, the DNA is TGTGCCATCAGTGAAAGCCAGGGTGTGTTCAATGAGCAGTTCTTC.

The chain has TRBV6-1 and TRBJ2-2; 8 nucleotides agree with TRBD2. The CDR3 spans 16 residues. Trimming removed 3 bases from V and 6 bases from J; junction bases left unmatched: 9. Germline CDR1 MNHNS, CDR2 SASEGT. The CDR3: CASSEMEREWAGELFF. The CDR3 DNA follows: TGTGCCAGCAGTGAGATGGAGCGGGAGTGGGCCGGGGAGCTGTTTTTT.

The V gene is TRBV10-1, the J gene TRBJ1-1; D remains ambiguous. The CDR3 loop spans 16 amino acids. Germline V gene data show CDR1 as WNHNN and CDR2 as SYGVQD (reference sequence). Trimming removed 5 bases at V and 5 bases at J, with 21 bases between. The CDR3 protein is CASSQISPPPRTEAFF. CDR3 nucleotides: TGCGCCAGCAGTCAAATCTCGCCCCCTCCGCGAACTGAAGCTTTCTTT.

The chain joins TRBV5-8 to TRBJ2-1; D possibly corresponds to TRBD1 (5 bases). The V end was cut by 4 bases, the J end by 5 bases, with 16 bases between. Germline V CDR1 and CDR2: SGHTS, YDEGEE. This CDR3 is built from 15 residues. CDR3 coding DNA: TGTGCCAGCAGCAATCACGACAGACACCACAATGAGCAGTTCTTC. It encodes CASSNHDRHHNEQFF.

The rearrangement links TRBV10-3 to TRBJ1-6; a weak D match, TRBD1 (6 bases). This CDR3 spans 16 amino acids. The germline V gene encodes CDR1 ENHRY and CDR2 SYGVKD. Trimming stripped 2 bases from V and 8 bases from J, with 16 bases between. The CDR3 protein is CAISEGDTGFHSPLHF. CDR3 DNA sequence: TGTGCCATCAGTGAGGGGGACACAGGGTTTCATTCACCCCTCCACTTT.

This chain joins TRBV30 and TRBJ2-1, with a tentative D call TRBD1 (6 bases). The V end was cut by 3 bases, the J end by 2 bases, with 11 bases between. The CDR3 sequence is 14 residues long. CDR1 and CDR2 from the germline V gene are GTSNPN and SVGIG (reference sequence). The DNA of the CDR3 is TGTGCCTGGAGAATGGGGGCAGCCTACAATGAGCAGTTCTTC. Amino acids: CAWRMGAAYNEQFF.

The rearrangement joins TRBV7-2 to TRBJ2-1; 11 nucleotides align to TRBD2. The V and J ends lost 5 bases and 4 bases, in that order; junction bases with no gene match: 10. The CDR3 has 17 amino acids. Germline-derived CDR1 and CDR2 are SGHTA and FQGNSA. CDR3 protein: CASSPLAGGTRYNEQFF. CDR3 sequence (DNA): TGTGCCAGCAGCCCCCTAGCGGGAGGAACCCGTTACAATGAGCAGTTCTTC.

The chain's CDR3 is CASRTGGESNYGYTF. In DNA form, the CDR3 reads TGTGCCAGCAGGACAGGGGGAGAGTCTAACTATGGCTACACCTTC. The genes are TRBV7-9 and TRBJ1-2; 9 bases agree with TRBD1. CDR3 length equals 15 residues. Germline CDR1 is SEHNR and CDR2 is FQNEAQ (reference sequence). The V and J ends lost 6 bases and 0 bases, in that order; junction bases with no gene match: 5.

The chain couples TRBV4-1 to TRBJ1-4, with a possible D match to TRBD1 (6 bases). Germline assignment: CDR1 MGHRA and CDR2 YSYEKL. V was cut by 11 bases and J by 0 bases, with 22 bases left in between. CDR3 size: 17 residues. This CDR3 is CASTGGRDHATNEKLFF. In DNA form, the CDR3 reads TGCGCCTCCACGGGGGGCAGGGACCACGCAACTAATGAAAAACTGTTTTTT.

The chain couples TRBV11-3 to TRBJ1-6, with a possible D match to TRBD1 (6 bases). V lost 5 bases to trimming and J lost 10 bases, with 12 bases between them. CDR3 length: 13 residues. CDR1 and CDR2 from the germline V gene are SGHNT and YENEEA. CDR3 loop: CASSRTGTSPLHF. The CDR3 DNA reads TGTGCCAGCAGCCGTACAGGGACATCACCCCTCCACTTT.

J is TRBJ1-2 and V is TRBV5-1; 7 positions match TRBD1. J gave up 6 bases and V 3 bases, and 11 bases lay outside the gene matches. Germline-derived CDR1 and CDR2 are SGHRS and YFSETQ. The CDR3 covers 15 residues. CDR3 in amino acids: CASSSYPTGQHGYTF. The CDR3 DNA reads as TGCGCCAGCAGCTCCTACCCGACAGGGCAGCATGGCTACACCTTC.

The V call is TRBV28, the J call TRBJ2-3, with D possibly being TRBD1 (5 bases). This CDR3 has 13 residues. CDR1 is MDHEN, CDR2 SYDVKM, per germline. Trimming cost V 3 bases and J 6 bases, with 10 bases left between them. CDR3 coding DNA: TGTGCCAGCAGTTTGACAGTCTTGGATACGCAGTATTTT. This encodes CASSLTVLDTQYF.

The chain joins TRBV7-2 to TRBJ1-3; TRBD1 agrees at 8 bases. Germline values: CDR1 SGHTA, CDR2 FQGNSA. After removal of 4 bases from V and 4 bases from J, the junction contained 3 bases not matched to a gene. This CDR3 has 14 residues. The CDR3 here is CASSSQGVGNTIYF. DNA of the CDR3: TGTGCCAGCAGCTCACAGGGGGTAGGAAACACCATATATTTT.

The rearrangement uses TRBV5-5 and TRBJ1-2; 7 positions match TRBD1. Trimming removed 0 bases from V and 10 bases from J; junction bases left unmatched: 6. Germline CDR1 reads SGHKS; CDR2 reads YYEKEE (reference sequence). The CDR3 has 13 residues. For the CDR3, the DNA is TGTGCCAGCAGCTTGGAGCCAGGGGGGTACTACACCTTC. As protein: CASSLEPGGYYTF.

The chain employs TRBV30 and TRBJ2-7; 7 bases map to TRBD1. CDR3 length equals 12 residues. Trimming removed 5 bases from V and 9 bases from J; junction bases left unmatched: 10. Germline loops: CDR1 GTSNPN, CDR2 SVGIG (reference sequence). The CDR3 sequence is CAWAYRGKGQYF. DNA for the CDR3: TGTGCCTGGGCCTACAGGGGTAAGGGGCAGTACTTC.

This chain joins TRBV30 and TRBJ2-7; D is undetermined. The CDR3 has 13 amino acids. Trimming cost V 2 bases and J 0 bases, with 8 bases left between them. Germline CDR1 and CDR2: GTSNPN and SVGIG (reference sequence). The CDR3 protein is CAWSFRFSYEQYF. CDR3 bases: TGTGCCTGGAGTTTTAGATTCTCCTACGAGCAGTACTTC.

This chain uses TRBV29-1 with TRBJ1-1; 8 bases map to TRBD1. In germline, CDR1 is SQVTM, CDR2 ANQGSEA. The CDR3 runs to 13 residues. The V segment lost 4 bases and the J segment 1 base; nucleotides outside the gene matches: 2. CDR3 sequence (DNA): TGCAGCGTTGCTGACAGGGGGAACACTGAAGCTTTCTTT. Encoded protein: CSVADRGNTEAFF.

This sequence joins TRBV5-8 and TRBJ1-5; D gene ambiguous. The germline gives CDR1 SGHTS, CDR2 YDEGEE. Trimming left V 5 bases short and J 7 bases short, with 10 bases between. The CDR3 spans 12 residues. The CDR3 loop is CASRSGGQPQHF. CDR3 DNA: TGTGCCAGCAGATCGGGTGGCCAGCCCCAGCATTTT.

This clone has just one count. The J gene is TRBJ2-1, the V gene TRBV5-1, with 11 bases matching TRBD2. V trimming: 0 bases; J trimming: 2 bases; junction bases outside the gene matches: 1. From germline, CDR1 is SGHRS and CDR2 YFSETQ. The length of the CDR3 is 16 residues. CDR3 sequence: CASSLGSGRAYNEQFF. The CDR3 DNA reads as TGCGCCAGCAGCTTGGGTAGCGGGAGGGCCTACAATGAGCAGTTCTTC.

The rearrangement links TRBV28 to TRBJ2-1; a possible D gene is TRBD2 (5 bases). This CDR3 is 13 amino acids long. Per germline, CDR1 MDHEN and CDR2 SYDVKM. Trimming removed 2 bases from V and 9 bases from J, with 11 bases in between. The CDR3 loop reads CASSLDGSAEQFF. Here the CDR3 DNA reads TGTGCCAGCAGTTTAGATGGTAGCGCTGAGCAGTTCTTC. Drawing the rest from reference TRBV28 and TRBJ2-1, the complete variable domain is DVKVTQSSRYLVKRTGEKVFLECVQDMDHENMFWYRQDPGLGLRLIYFSYDVKMKEKGDIPEGYSVSREKKERFSLILESASTNQTSMYLCASSLDGSAEQFFGPGTRLTVL.

In DNA, the CDR3 is TGTGCCAGCACCCTCCCTATTTGGAGGGCAACTGAAGCTTTCTTT. Encoded protein: CASTLPIWRATEAFF. The chain combines TRBV7-2 with TRBJ1-1; D is unresolved. V lost 7 bases, J lost 5 bases, and 20 bases lay in between. CDR3 length: 15 amino acids. The germline gives CDR1 SGHTA, CDR2 FQGNSA.

The chain has TRBV3-1 (or the pseudogene TRBV3-2) and TRBJ2-7; D perhaps matches TRBD2 (6 bases). CDR1 and CDR2 (germline): LGHDT, YNNKEL (reference sequence). The length of the CDR3 is 14 residues. The germline V and J ends were trimmed by 6 bases and 0 bases, with 12 bases remaining between them. The CDR3 loop is CASRGGLSSYEQYF. Written as DNA, the CDR3 is TGTGCCAGCAGGGGGGGATTAAGCTCCTACGAGCAGTACTTC.